Listed here are 2 T cell receptor beta chains from one sample, sequenced in a study of T cell repertoires in cytomegalovirus infection. TCRdb used MiXCR to reprocess the reads, holding one entry per CDR3 protein. The sample contains about 400,000 distinct CDR3 sequences, roughly 18% of which appear only once. What was sequenced was PBMCs. These receptor sequences come from a human donor in good health (CMV status not recorded). Some clones in this sample may be carry-over from other donors' samples.

This clonotype was seen many times. The chain links TRBV7-8 to TRBJ2-5; either TRBD1 or TRBD2 may fit D (7 bases each). The CDR3 runs 16 residues. The germline V gene encodes CDR1 SGHVS and CDR2 FQNEAQ. Trimming took off 1 base at V and 5 bases at J, with 17 bases between the two ends. CDR3 region: CASSLESQGGGETQYF. The CDR3 DNA reads as TGTGCCAGCAGCTTAGAGTCCCAGGGGGGAGGGGAGACCCAGTACTTC. Full variable domain (rest looked up from reference TRBV7-8 and TRBJ2-5): GAGVSQSPRYKVAKRGQDVALRCDPISGHVSLFWYQQALGQGPEFLTYFQNEAQLDKSGLPSDRFFAERPEGSVSTLKIQRTQQEDSAVYLCASSLESQGGGETQYFGPGTRLLVL.

This clonotype has just a few counts. The chain recombines TRBV2 with TRBJ1-2, with D unresolved. Trimming removed 7 bases from V and 4 bases from J, with 16 bases in between. The V gene's germline CDR1 is SNHLY and CDR2 FYNNEI. This CDR3 spans 14 amino acids. Written as DNA, the CDR3 is TGTGCCAGCACCTCGGTCAGGCCCGTCTATGGCTACACCTTC. Translating gives CASTSVRPVYGYTF.